Sequencing of this T cell receptor beta chain was carried out in a study of CD8+ T cells in alopecia areata. Overall study context: Treatment ran 6 to 18 months, with 6 months of follow-up afterward.

General study findings and limits: Numerous clones, expanded in lesions, remained in scalp and blood during tofacitinib.

This clone was seen more than once but under ten times. Its specificity is unknown. Other DNA sequences in the same sample also yield this CDR3. V lost 0 bases and J 5 bases, leaving 1 base between the germline ends. This CDR3 comprises 12 residues. Germline V gene sequence: CDR1 KGHSH, CDR2 LQKENI. Extracted RNA was reverse transcribed, and the resulting cDNA served as sequencing template. Data came from immunoSEQ multiplex PCR; TCRdb stores just in-frame clones and leaves some out. The sample lists about 300,000 clones, 58% occurring once. Sample treatment: oral pan-JAK inhibitor, 5-10 mg twice daily.

The sample consisted of CD4+ T cells sorted from blood, taken at week 24, from a patient treated with tofacitinib. The clonotype was recovered from a human donor with alopecia areata. This chain connects TRBV18 to TRBJ2-2; D is uncertain. The chain's CDR3 is CASSPPTGELFF. The DNA of the CDR3 is TGTGCCAGCTCACCACCAACCGGGGAGCTGTTTTTT.